This T cell receptor beta chain was found in a study of shared clonotypes between healthy human individuals. Overall study results and limits: The generation probabilities recorded for non-shared clonotypes fell below those of clonotypes shared by all four donors.

Deep was the level used in running the assay. Sequenced by immunoSEQ multiplex PCR; TCRdb stores in-frame clones only, minus some. The sample shows roughly 2,500,000 clones, approximately 94% of them seen only once. Per germline, CDR1 MRHNA and CDR2 SNTAGT. V lost 5 bases and J lost 3, with 7 bases in between. The CDR3 is 13 amino acids. As regards this clone: Its target is not known.

Naive CD45RA+ and memory CD45RA-negative subsets were split from CD4+ cells. This clonotype originated in a man aged 18 to 30 in good health. Some clones in this sample may be carry-over from other donors' samples. The sequenced material came from naive CD4+ T cells from PBMCs. Subset here: CD45RA+ positively selected. J is TRBJ2-2 and V is TRBV6-4; D gene uncertain. CDR3 nucleotide sequence: TGTGCCAGCAGTTGGACCCACACCGGGGAGCTGTTTTTT. Its translation is CASSWTHTGELFF.